Below, 10 T cell receptor beta chains from the same sample are listed, as sequenced in a study of blood T cell repertoires in COVID-19 (dated by TCRdb to 2018 to 2021). Libraries came from the immunoSEQ multiplex PCR assay. As stored in TCRdb, this immuneACCESS dataset retains in-frame rearrangements with V and J assigned. A fraction of the clones does not appear; measured against another copy, unresolved V genes explain less than half of the discrepancy, and the remainder lacks a known reason. The sample table records approximately 160,000 clones; 80% of these occur just once. Approximately 6% of the sample belongs to the ten largest clones. Sequencing input: PBMCs or T cells enriched from blood (not recorded which). These receptors came from a man in his forties or fifties who had recovered from COVID-19.

The chain carries TRBV6-1 and TRBJ2-1; a weak D match, TRBD2 (6 bases). This CDR3 is built from 13 residues. The germline CDR1 and CDR2 sequences are MNHNS and SASEGT. The V end lost 2 bases, the J end lost 7 bases, and 9 bases lay between the germline ends. CDR3 residues: CASSEYRENEQFF. CDR3 coding DNA: TGTGCCAGCAGTGAATATCGGGAGAATGAGCAGTTCTTC.

This chain links TRBV19 with TRBJ1-6; D is possibly TRBD1 (5 bases). The germline V gene has CDR1 LNHDA and CDR2 SQIVND (reference sequence). The V end lost 7 bases, the J end lost 10 bases, and 20 bases lay between the germline ends. The CDR3 has 15 amino acids. CDR3 in amino acids: CASIDVEGPGSPLHF. CDR3 DNA: TGTGCCAGTATTGATGTGGAGGGGCCGGGGTCACCCCTCCACTTT.

This clone was counted between two and nine times. This chain uses TRBV19 with TRBJ1-1; maybe TRBD1 (6 bases). Germline CDR1 reads LNHDA; CDR2 reads SQIVND (reference sequence). The CDR3 extends over 15 amino acids. The V gene lost 3 bases and the J gene lost 5 bases, with 16 bases spanning the gap. CDR3 DNA sequence: TGTGCCAGTAGTATCAGGGGTAGTACGGGGACTGAAGCTTTCTTT. Translation: CASSIRGSTGTEAFF.

The chain employs TRBV6-5 and TRBJ1-2; 8 bases match TRBD1. Germline CDR1 and CDR2: MNHEY and SVGAGI. CDR3 length: 13 residues. Losses at the gene ends were 7 bases for V and 9 bases for J; bases not matched to a gene: 10. The CDR3 loop reads CASMKEQGGSYTF. CDR3 coding DNA: TGTGCCAGCATGAAAGAACAGGGGGGGAGCTACACCTTC.

This chain connects TRBV9 to TRBJ1-2, with D tentatively TRBD1 (6 bases). The CDR3 extends over 15 amino acids. Germline loops: CDR1 SGDLS, CDR2 YYNGEE. The ends were cut back, 4 bases at V and 4 bases at J, with 17 bases in the middle. The chain's CDR3 is CASSSSRDNSYGYTF. In nucleotides, the CDR3 is TGTGCCAGCAGCTCGTCCCGGGACAACAGCTATGGCTACACCTTC.

The genes are TRBV12-5 and TRBJ2-3; 12 nucleotides align to TRBD2. The CDR3 covers 13 residues. The V segment lost 9 bases and the J segment 4 bases; nucleotides outside the gene matches: 2. Germline CDR1 and CDR2: LGHNT and FRNRAP. CDR3 sequence: CASWTSGADTQYF. The CDR3 DNA reads TGTGCTAGCTGGACTAGCGGGGCAGATACGCAGTATTTT.

V gene TRBV10-3 combines with J gene TRBJ2-2, with TRBD2 matching 9 bases. Germline V lookup: CDR1 ENHRY, CDR2 SYGVKD. Trimming took 2 bases from V and 0 from J; bases not matched to a gene: 4. This CDR3 contains 17 residues. The CDR3 reads CAISERLAGTNTGELFF. DNA for the CDR3: TGTGCCATCAGTGAGCGCCTAGCGGGGACGAACACCGGGGAGCTGTTTTTT.

CDR3 bases: TGTGCCAGCCACGTAGGGACAGTCACAGATACGCAGTATTTT. This gives the protein CASHVGTVTDTQYF. The V and J genes are TRBV7-9 and TRBJ2-3; 7 bases are a match to TRBD1. This CDR3 has 14 residues. Germline CDR1 and CDR2: SEHNR and FQNEAQ (reference sequence). V shed 8 bases, J shed 2 bases, and the junction held 7 bases outside the gene matches.

The chain is built from TRBV27 and TRBJ2-5, with 9 positions matching TRBD1. Per germline, CDR1 MNHEY and CDR2 SMNVEV (reference sequence). This CDR3 spans 16 amino acids. V trimming: 6 bases; J trimming: 3 bases; junction bases outside the gene matches: 11. CDR3 sequence (DNA): TGTGCCAGCAGGCCCGTACAGGGGGCGCGTGAAGAGACCCAGTACTTC. This encodes CASRPVQGAREETQYF.

This sequence joins TRBV3-1 (or the pseudogene TRBV3-2) and TRBJ2-5; D is possibly TRBD1 (5 bases). The CDR3 is 15 residues long. V was clipped by 4 bases and J by 3 bases, with 15 bases between them. CDR1 is LGHDT and CDR2 is YNNKEL in the germline V gene (reference sequence). In DNA, the CDR3 is TGTGCCAGCAGCCTCAACGGCAGGGTCGAAGAGACCCAGTACTTC. The encoded protein is CASSLNGRVEETQYF.